This T cell receptor (beta chain) was recorded in a study of cytomegalovirus exposure and HLA in healthy donors. General study results and limits: A subsequent analysis found that TCR clusters from the first cohort also tended to co-occur in the 130 or so validation repertoires, with about 94% of cluster scores above 0. Cytomegalovirus association was listed for about 150 TCR beta chains.

About this clone itself: The antigen remains undetermined.

The donors were members of the validation cohort, which comprised 120 subjects and was separate from the first cohort of 670 or so subjects. Libraries were prepared by immunoSEQ multiplex PCR; TCRdb keeps only in-frame clonotypes and omits some of them. The sample has 200,000 to 250,000 clones; over 80% are singletons. The germline gives CDR1 MNHNS, CDR2 SASEGT. V shed 2 bases, J shed 4 bases, and the junction held 8 bases outside the gene matches. The CDR3 consists of 15 residues. J is TRBJ2-7 and V is TRBV6-1; TRBD2 matches 7 bases. The TCR sequence derives from a young woman in good health and CMV-seronegative. The sequencing sample was made of PBMCs. The CDR3 spells CASSESGTTGYEQYF. The CDR3 bases are TGTGCCAGCAGTGAATCCGGGACTACCGGGTACGAGCAGTACTTC.